A single sample is the source of the 27 T cell receptor beta chains below, sequenced in a study of shared clonotypes between healthy human individuals. Produced via immunoSEQ multiplex PCR; TCRdb's table is partial and in-frame only. The sample shows about 600,000 clones, about 95% of them seen only once. Naive CD8 populations comprised CD45RO-negative cells positively selected for CCR7, excluding terminally differentiated effector memory CD45RA+ cells. Sequenced: naive CD8+ T cells sorted from blood. The source of these receptors is a woman aged 25 to 45 in good health.

The J gene is TRBJ2-3, the V gene TRBV7-8; 9 nucleotides match TRBD2. V was clipped by 1 base and J by 4 bases; unmatched bases: 6. The germline V gene has CDR1 SGHVS and CDR2 FQNEAQ. The length of the CDR3 is 16 residues. The CDR3 DNA sequence: TGTGCCAGCAGCTTAGGGCTAGCGGGAACATCAGATACGCAGTATTTT. It is translated as CASSLGLAGTSDTQYF.

The sample holds one count of this clone. Mismatch with germline at one junction end may stem from a read error. The rearrangement links TRBV7-9 to TRBJ2-7, with D possibly matching TRBD1 (5 bases). This CDR3 region has 14 residues. Germline V CDR1 and CDR2: SEHNR, FQNEAQ (reference sequence). This chain's CDR3 is CASSQGGVSHEQYF. For the CDR3, the DNA is TGTGCCAGCAGCCAGGGCGGAGTCTCCCACGAGCAGTACTTC.

This chain links TRBV9 with TRBJ1-2; 9 bases map to TRBD1. V shed 3 bases and J 0 bases; nucleotides not matched to a gene: 9. The germline gives CDR1 SGDLS, CDR2 YYNGEE. CDR3 size: 17 residues. Here the CDR3 DNA reads TGTGCCAGCAGCGAAAACACAGGGGGCGTCGCTAACTATGGCTACACCTTC. Translating it yields CASSENTGGVANYGYTF.

This chain joins TRBV30 and TRBJ1-5, with 10 bases lining up with TRBD1. Per the germline V gene, CDR1 is GTSNPN and CDR2 is SVGIG (reference sequence). There are 14 residues in the CDR3. Germline trimming cut 5 bases from V and 7 bases from J; bases unmatched to any gene: 8. The CDR3: CAWDLGQGNQPQHF. The CDR3 DNA reads as TGTGCCTGGGATCTGGGACAGGGGAACCAGCCCCAGCATTTT.

The sample holds one count of this clone. The chain combines TRBV9 with TRBJ1-2, with D tentatively TRBD1 (6 bases). With 4 bases removed from V and 8 bases from J, the gap between germline ends came to 15 bases. Looked up from germline, CDR1 is SGDLS and CDR2 is YYNGEE. The CDR3 has 13 residues. This chain's CDR3 is CASSNRVTYGYTF. The CDR3 DNA reads TGTGCCAGCAGCAACAGGGTAACATACGGCTACACCTTC.

The rearrangement uses TRBV28 and TRBJ2-5, with a tentative D call TRBD2 (6 bases). From germline, CDR1 is MDHEN and CDR2 SYDVKM. V dropped 3 bases and J dropped 2 bases, with 13 bases sitting between them. The CDR3 length is 15 residues. CDR3 nucleotides: TGTGCCAGCAGTTTGTTGGTTGGGGGGCAAGAGACCCAGTACTTC. Residues: CASSLLVGGQETQYF.

This clone appeared once. Other DNA sequences within the sample encode an identical CDR3. V and J are TRBV5-6 and TRBJ2-3; D remains ambiguous. Germline V gene sequence: CDR1 SGHDT, CDR2 YYEEEE. The CDR3 is made up of 12 amino acids. The germline V and J ends were trimmed by 7 bases and 1 base, with 7 bases remaining between them. The CDR3 reads CASSAGTDTQYF. Written as DNA, the CDR3 is TGTGCCAGCTCCGCTGGCACAGATACGCAGTATTTT.

The chain couples TRBV4-1 to TRBJ2-7, with 7 bases matching TRBD2. Germline trimming cut 10 bases from V and 4 bases from J; bases unmatched to any gene: 16. From germline, CDR1 is MGHRA and CDR2 YSYEKL. This CDR3 region has 15 residues. The CDR3 nucleotides are TGCGCCACGGGGGAACGTGGCGGGAGAGGATACGAGCAGTACTTC. Amino acid sequence: CATGERGGRGYEQYF.

The chain is built from TRBV28 and TRBJ2-2, with 8 bases fitting TRBD1. The germline gives CDR1 MDHEN, CDR2 SYDVKM. The CDR3 runs 14 residues. The J segment lost 5 bases and the V segment lost 3 bases, leaving 2 bases of the junction unmatched. The CDR3 bases are TGTGCCAGCAGTTTTACAGGGGGTACCGGGGAGCTGTTTTTT. Encoded protein: CASSFTGGTGELFF.

This chain uses TRBV27 with TRBJ2-7, with 7 bases identical to TRBD1. With V trimmed by 5 bases and J by 6 bases, 10 bases remained unmatched. CDR3 length: 14 amino acids. Germline lookup yields CDR1 MNHEY and CDR2 SMNVEV (reference sequence). CDR3 nucleotide sequence: TGTGCCAGCAGTCCTGCTACAGGGGTTCCCGAGCAGTACTTC. This codes for CASSPATGVPEQYF.

This clone has a single count. V is TRBV28 and J is TRBJ2-7; 11 bases agree with TRBD2. There are 14 residues in the CDR3. Germline V gene sequence: CDR1 MDHEN, CDR2 SYDVKM. V trimming: 6 bases; J trimming: 6 bases; junction bases outside the gene matches: 7. The CDR3 sequence is CASSWTSGSPEQYF. For the CDR3, the DNA is TGTGCCAGCAGCTGGACTAGCGGGTCTCCCGAGCAGTACTTC.

The V call is TRBV27, the J call TRBJ2-3, with a weak D call TRBD1 (6 bases). V was pared by 5 bases and J by 2 bases, with 14 bases between. Germline V gene data show CDR1 as MNHEY and CDR2 as SMNVEV (reference sequence). The CDR3 contains 15 residues. The CDR3 reads CASSPTGPYTDTQYF. The CDR3 nucleotides read TGTGCCAGCAGTCCCACAGGGCCCTACACAGATACGCAGTATTTT.

The chain combines TRBV5-4 with TRBJ2-7; D is uncertain. V lost 4 bases and J lost 4, with 6 bases in between. Germline V lookup: CDR1 SGHNT, CDR2 YYREEE (reference sequence). The CDR3 has 11 residues. CDR3 protein: CASSNAYEQYF. The CDR3 DNA sequence: TGTGCCAGCAGCAATGCATACGAGCAGTACTTC.

This chain connects TRBV4-1 to TRBJ1-2; no clear D gene. CDR3 length: 16 amino acids. The germline gives CDR1 MGHRA, CDR2 YSYEKL. Trimming pared 4 bases from V and 5 bases from J, leaving 20 bases between. Written as DNA, the CDR3 is TGCGCCAGCAGCCCGACCCCCGCGTCCCGGTCTTATGGCTACACCTTC. It yields the protein CASSPTPASRSYGYTF.

The V call is TRBV13, the J call TRBJ1-3, with 9 bases that match TRBD1. Losses at the gene ends were 5 bases for V and 0 bases for J; bases not matched to a gene: 11. CDR1 PRHDT and CDR2 FYEKMQ come from the germline V gene (reference sequence). This CDR3 has 18 residues. The CDR3 DNA is TGTGCCAGCAGCCCCCACGGGACAGGGTATACCTCTGGAAACACCATATATTTT. It codes for CASSPHGTGYTSGNTIYF. Together with reference TRBV13 and TRBJ1-3, the CDR3 gives the full variable domain: AAGVIQSPRHLIKEKRETATLKCYPIPRHDTVYWYQQGPGQDPQFLISFYEKMQSDKGSIPDRFSAQQFSDYHSELNMSSLELGDSALYFCASSPHGTGYTSGNTIYFGEGSWLTVV.

V gene TRBV27 combines with J gene TRBJ2-1, with D unclear. This CDR3 is built from 11 residues. Germline V gives CDR1 MNHEY, CDR2 SMNVEV (reference sequence). Deletions cut 8 bases from V and 12 bases from J, with 14 bases between. CDR3 loop: CASLSPKGQFF. The CDR3, as DNA: TGTGCCAGCCTCTCCCCCAAAGGGCAGTTCTTC.

The CDR3 is CSASIRVKYTF. The DNA for the CDR3 is TGCAGTGCTAGCATACGAGTTAAGTACACCTTC. This chain links TRBV20-1 with TRBJ1-2; D not resolved. Per the germline V gene, CDR1 is DFQATT and CDR2 is SNEGSKA (reference sequence). Trimming removed 3 bases from V and 11 bases from J, with 13 bases in between. The CDR3 spans 11 residues.

The rearrangement joins TRBV4-1 to TRBJ1-5; D is undetermined. This CDR3 comprises 13 residues. V shed 4 bases and J shed 3 bases, with 7 bases lying between them. Germline V gene lookup returns CDR1 MGHRA and CDR2 YSYEKL. The CDR3 DNA is TGCGCCAGCAGCCTACGAACCAATCAGCCCCAGCATTTT. It codes for CASSLRTNQPQHF.

This rearrangement joins TRBV5-4 to TRBJ2-7; no definite D call. This CDR3 comprises 17 residues. The V gene lost 1 base and the J gene lost 0 bases, with 17 bases spanning the gap. Germline-derived CDR1 and CDR2 are SGHNT and YYREEE (reference sequence). DNA for the CDR3: TGTGCCAGCAGCTTGAAGTTCGCCGGACCCCGCTCCTACGAGCAGTACTTC. Translated: CASSLKFAGPRSYEQYF.

This rearrangement joins TRBV10-1 to TRBJ1-3; TRBD1 aligns across 7 bases. This CDR3 has 15 residues. Per germline, CDR1 WNHNN and CDR2 SYGVQD (reference sequence). Trimming at V came to 3 bases and at J to 1 base, leaving 3 bases not matched to a gene. CDR3 sequence reads: CASSEGRGSGNTIYF. In DNA form, the CDR3 reads TGCGCCAGCAGTGAAGGCAGGGGGTCTGGAAACACCATATATTTT.

The gene calls are TRBV4-2 and TRBJ2-7; D remains unclear. The CDR3 runs to 16 residues. The V gene lost 0 bases and the J gene lost 2 bases, with 14 bases spanning the gap. Germline CDR1 reads LGHNA; CDR2 reads YNFKEQ. DNA for the CDR3: TGTGCCAGCAGCCAAGATTTTCTTAGGATTCCCTACGAGCAGTACTTC. Its protein product is CASSQDFLRIPYEQYF.

The chain recombines TRBV9 with TRBJ2-7; D may correspond to TRBD1 or TRBD2 (5 bases each). This CDR3 spans 16 amino acids. Germline V lookup: CDR1 SGDLS, CDR2 YYNGEE. Trimming stripped 0 bases from V and 1 base from J, with 14 bases between. CDR3 DNA sequence: TGTGCCAGCAGCGTAGGAGGGGACGTGGGGTCCTACGAGCAGTACTTC. Its protein product is CASSVGGDVGSYEQYF.

Concerning this clone itself: At the DNA level, this CDR3 is encoded by other sequences in the same sample as well. V is TRBV28 and J is TRBJ1-5; D possibly corresponds to TRBD1 (5 bases). This CDR3 has 15 amino acids. Germline CDR1 MDHEN, CDR2 SYDVKM. The V end lost 2 bases, the J end lost 0 bases, and 8 bases lay between the germline ends. The CDR3 DNA follows: TGTGCCAGCAGTTTAGAGGGGTATAGCAATCAGCCCCAGCATTTT. Translated: CASSLEGYSNQPQHF.

The chain couples TRBV2 to TRBJ2-6; a possible D gene is TRBD2 (5 bases). Trimming stripped 8 bases from V and 6 bases from J, with 20 bases between. This CDR3 is built from 16 residues. Looked up from germline, CDR1 is SNHLY and CDR2 is FYNNEI. The CDR3 DNA follows: TGTGCCAGCTCCCCCGAGCCGAGGGTCGAGGCCAACGTCCTGACTTTC. It specifies CASSPEPRVEANVLTF.

The chain is built from TRBV7-9 and TRBJ1-2; D remains unclear. CDR1 and CDR2 (germline): SEHNR, FQNEAQ (reference sequence). The CDR3 is made up of 15 amino acids. With 1 base removed from V and 5 bases from J, the gap between germline ends came to 14 bases. The CDR3 nucleotides read TGTGCCAGCAGCTTAGGGGTCTCTAGTTTTTATGGCTACACCTTC. It codes for CASSLGVSSFYGYTF. The whole variable domain, remainder taken from reference TRBV7-9 and TRBJ1-2, is DTGVSQNPRHKITKRGQNVTFRCDPISEHNRLYWYRQTLGQGPEFLTYFQNEAQLEKSRLLSDRFSAERPKGSFSTLEIQRTEQGDSAMYLCASSLGVSSFYGYTFGSGTRLTVV.

The chain has TRBV7-9 and TRBJ2-5; TRBD2 agrees at 13 bases. The end of the DNA fits TRBJ2-7 better, so the J call may be wrong. This CDR3 has 18 residues. Germline V gene lookup returns CDR1 SEHNR and CDR2 FQNEAQ (reference sequence). CDR3 region: CASSLGLAGGQITYEQYF. In nucleotides, the CDR3 is TGTGCCAGCAGCTTAGGACTAGCGGGAGGCCAAATTACCTACGAGCAGTACTTC.

The rearrangement joins TRBV6-1 to TRBJ2-5; D not certain. Germline V gene data show CDR1 as MNHNS and CDR2 as SASEGT. V gave up 6 bases and J gave up 5 bases, with 13 bases separating them. The CDR3 covers 13 residues. CDR3 sequence reads: CASRANFGETQYF. In nucleotides, the CDR3 is TGTGCCAGCAGAGCGAACTTCGGGGAGACCCAGTACTTC.